This T cell receptor (beta chain) was observed in a study of T cell responses to AZD1222 COVID-19 vaccine. Whole-study findings and limits: Spike-specific TCR breadth and depth rose after two AZD1222 doses. Clonal diversity was possibly underestimated, and white British individuals and females predominated among donors. Without day 14 samples, only post-peak T cell repertoires were studied.

Germline V lookup: CDR1 MDHEN, CDR2 SYDVKM. The CDR3 sequence is 14 residues long. The V end lost 7 bases, the J end lost 5 bases, and 17 bases lay between the germline ends. Sequencing was performed with immunoSEQ multiplex PCR; in TCRdb, only in-frame clones are kept and a portion is missing. The sample yields some 130,000 clones, 85% to 90% seen once. Concerning this clone: Its matching antigen is unknown.

This TCR came from an adult in good health. This specimen consisted of peripheral blood, obtained on day 0 of AZD1222 vaccination. This chain links TRBV28 with TRBJ1-2, with D tentatively TRBD1 (5 bases). The CDR3 DNA sequence: TGTGCCAGCACCAGGACACGCTGGCGTTATGGCTACACCTTC. This gives the protein CASTRTRWRYGYTF.